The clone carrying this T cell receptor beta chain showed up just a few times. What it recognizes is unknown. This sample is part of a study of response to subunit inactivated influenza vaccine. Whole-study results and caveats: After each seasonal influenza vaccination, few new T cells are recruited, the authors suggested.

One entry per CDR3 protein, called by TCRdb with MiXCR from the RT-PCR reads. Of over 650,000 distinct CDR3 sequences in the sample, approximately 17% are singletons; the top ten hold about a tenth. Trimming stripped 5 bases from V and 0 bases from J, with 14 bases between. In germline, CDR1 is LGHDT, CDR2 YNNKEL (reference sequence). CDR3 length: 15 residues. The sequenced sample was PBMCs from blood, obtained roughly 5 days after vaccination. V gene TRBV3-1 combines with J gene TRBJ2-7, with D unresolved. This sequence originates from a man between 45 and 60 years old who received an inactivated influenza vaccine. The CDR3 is CASSGGPGGSYEQYF. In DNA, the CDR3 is TGTGCCAGCAGCGGCGGTCCGGGTGGCTCCTACGAGCAGTACTTC.